The present T cell receptor (beta chain) was sequenced within a study of response to subunit inactivated influenza vaccine. This clonotype was counted at least ten times. Its matching antigen is unknown. Germline loops: CDR1 DFQATT, CDR2 SNEGSKA (reference sequence). The length of the CDR3 is 15 residues. V lost 6 bases and J lost 2, with 20 bases in between. Regarding the study as a whole: Authors suggested each seasonal influenza vaccination recruits few new T cells.

Using its own MiXCR run on the RT-PCR reads, TCRdb lists one record per CDR3 protein. The table includes about 170,000 distinct CDR3 sequences, around 12% detected once. Another study also made use of these data, one on T cells expressing NK-cell markers. Per that study: 5'RACE template switching with UMIs generated TCR beta cDNA. Sequencing of TCR beta repertoires drew on sorted CD3+CD56+NKG2C+, CD3+CD56+NKG2C- and CD3+CD56-NKG2C+ T cells. Sequencing covered eight donors, seven HCMV-seropositive and one seronegative. Where several donors were concerned, these clonotypes also led the CD3+CD56-NKG2C+ fraction.

This clonotype was obtained from a man aged 45-65 years who received an inactivated influenza vaccine. The J gene is TRBJ2-7, the V gene TRBV20-1, with D uncertain. The sample here was CD8+ T cells sorted from PBMCs, taken 11 to 12 days after vaccination. The CDR3 DNA follows: TGCAGTGCCCGCTCCGCGGAGCGCCGGACCTACGAGCAGTACTTC. Protein: CSARSAERRTYEQYF.